This T cell receptor (beta chain) was sequenced during a study of cytomegalovirus exposure and HLA in healthy donors. The PCR contained 60 Vbeta and 13 Jbeta primers. Sequencing was performed with immunoSEQ multiplex PCR; in TCRdb, only in-frame clones are kept and a portion is missing. Of about 78,000 clones listed, 75% to 90% were seen once; the top ten hold about 34%. Trimming removed 4 bases from V and 4 bases from J; junction bases left unmatched: 8. Germline CDR1 is SGHNT and CDR2 is YYREEE (reference sequence). The CDR3 has 16 amino acids. Overall study results and limits: Later examination showed HLA-associated TCR beta chains had greater clonal expansion than equally common others.

Donors showed nominal health when sampled, although they likely had unrecorded immune exposures. Points on this clone: What it recognizes is unknown.

The material sequenced was PBMCs. The sequence was collected from a man in his forties or fifties in good health and CMV-seropositive. The chain joins TRBV5-4 to TRBJ1-2; TRBD1 agrees at 12 bases. The CDR3 DNA reads as TGTGCCAGCAGCGTGGGACAGGGGGCTCTTATCTATGGCTACACCTTC. Its translation: CASSVGQGALIYGYTF.